This TCR beta chain originates from a study of blood T cell repertoires in COVID-19. Study-wide background: Acute-phase and convalescent COVID-19 samples originated in the United States, Italy and Spain. PBMCs, B-cell-depleted T cells, or T cells were the source of the cDNA or gDNA that made up the material.

Original processing notes: Reference gene primer amplification in the assay estimated nucleated cell counts. This table comes from immunoSEQ multiplex PCR, and its TCRdb copy is limited to in-frame clones, with some not included. V, J and clone size derive from that table, while D and trimming were established from the DNA sequence. The data show about 170,000 clones, roughly 91% seen once. The CDR3 totals 17 residues. Losses at the gene ends were 3 bases for V and 1 base for J; bases not matched to a gene: 12. The V call is TRBV5-7, the J call TRBJ2-7, with 8 bases lining up with TRBD1. TRBV5-7 is annotated as an ORF whose role is uncertain. The receptor's source is a young man with COVID-19, enrolled during active disease. The sequenced sample was peripheral blood. CDR3 bases: TGTGCCAGCAGCTGCGATCTTGGACAGGGATTTTCCTACGAGCAGTACTTC. It yields the protein CASSCDLGQGFSYEQYF.